This T cell receptor beta chain was captured by sequencing in a study of blood T cell repertoires in COVID-19. Across the whole study: Sites across the United States, Italy and Spain contributed samples from acute and convalescent COVID-19. PBMCs, B-cell-depleted T cells, or T cells were the source of the cDNA or gDNA that made up the material.

As originally analysed: Estimated nucleated cell counts came from reference gene primer amplification. Assay used: immunoSEQ multiplex PCR; TCRdb lists only in-frame clones, some missing. D and trimming were read from the DNA, whereas the V and J calls and clone size are those reported in that table. The sample has about 66,000 clones; 85% to 90% are singletons. Sequencing was performed on peripheral blood. The clonotype was recovered from a man in his 60s with acute or convalescent COVID-19.

Written as DNA, the CDR3 is TGTGCCTGGAGTTTAACAGCTGGCTACACCTTC. Translated, it gives CAWSLTAGYTF. The rearrangement uses TRBV30 and TRBJ1-2; D is ambiguous. V was shortened by 2 bases and J by 7 bases, with 8 bases between the two germline ends. This CDR3 has 11 amino acids. Germline CDR1 and CDR2: GTSNPN and SVGIG (reference sequence).